Following are 30 T cell receptor beta chains from one sample sequenced in a study of control samples from healthy donors and cancer patients (dated by TCRdb to about 2020). The receptor library was made with the immunoSEQ multiplex PCR assay. In its TCRdb copy, this immuneACCESS table keeps in-frame sequences only and misses some clones. Where compared with another copy, unresolved V genes explain less than half of these, and the others have no known cause. The sample profile shows about 160,000 clones; over 85% of them were found once. Of the sample, about 5.8% is held by the ten largest clones. Sequenced sample: blood. These receptors were collected from a man younger than 35 in good health.

This clone was seen once. The chain couples TRBV7-9 to TRBJ1-1; 8 positions agree with TRBD1. The CDR3 extends over 14 amino acids. Per the germline V gene, CDR1 is SEHNR and CDR2 is FQNEAQ (reference sequence). J lost 0 bases, V lost 4 bases, and 1 base had no gene match. CDR3 protein: CASSSTGVNTEAFF. The CDR3 DNA follows: TGTGCCAGCAGCTCGACAGGGGTGAACACTGAAGCTTTCTTT.

The chain joins TRBV11-2 to TRBJ1-5, with D tentatively TRBD1 (6 bases). This CDR3 region has 15 residues. The V gene's germline CDR1 is SGHAT and CDR2 FQNNGV. V lost 1 base and J lost 4, with 11 bases in between. The CDR3 is CASSLGQERNQPQHF. The DNA for the CDR3 is TGTGCCAGCAGCTTAGGACAGGAGCGTAATCAGCCCCAGCATTTT.

The chain carries TRBV29-1 and TRBJ1-1; 8 positions agree with TRBD1. Trimming cost V 6 bases and J 5 bases; bases outside gene matches: 11. Germline V gene data show CDR1 as SQVTM and CDR2 as ANQGSEA. This CDR3 spans 14 amino acids. CDR3: CSVLLGTGGTEAFF. For the CDR3, the DNA is TGCAGCGTCCTGTTGGGGACAGGTGGGACTGAAGCTTTCTTT. Full variable domain (rest looked up from reference TRBV29-1 and TRBJ1-1): SAVISQKPSRDICQRGTSLTIQCQVDSQVTMMFWYRQQPGQSLTLIATANQGSEATYESGFVIDKFPISRPNLTFSTLTVSNMSPEDSSIYLCSVLLGTGGTEAFFGQGTRLTVV.

V is TRBV19 and J is TRBJ2-3, with 8 nucleotides matching TRBD2. The V segment lost 5 bases and the J segment 2 bases; nucleotides outside the gene matches: 9. Germline-derived CDR1 and CDR2 are LNHDA and SQIVND (reference sequence). The CDR3 has 16 residues. The CDR3 loop reads CASSFAVAGYTDTQYF. CDR3 nucleotides: TGTGCCAGTAGTTTCGCGGTAGCGGGGTACACAGATACGCAGTATTTT.

The chain is built from TRBV30 and TRBJ2-2; 10 bases match TRBD2. Germline values: CDR1 GTSNPN, CDR2 SVGIG (reference sequence). CDR3 size: 15 residues. Trimming cost V 3 bases and J 6 bases; bases outside gene matches: 7. The CDR3 protein is CAWRLPSGGAGELFF. CDR3 coding DNA: TGTGCCTGGAGGCTACCTAGCGGGGGAGCCGGGGAGCTGTTTTTT.

J is TRBJ1-5 and V is TRBV12-3 or TRBV12-4, with D unresolved. The V end lost 7 bases, the J end lost 2 bases, and 6 bases lay between the germline ends. There are 12 residues in the CDR3. The CDR3 loop is CASKDGNQPQHF. In DNA form, the CDR3 reads TGTGCCAGCAAAGACGGCAATCAGCCCCAGCATTTT.

Only one count was recorded for this clone. The rearrangement links TRBV4-1 to TRBJ2-1; maybe TRBD2 (6 bases). This CDR3 has 13 residues. V was cut by 8 bases and J by 8 bases, with 16 bases left in between. Germline-derived CDR1 and CDR2 are MGHRA and YSYEKL. CDR3 amino acids: CASGTRAGYEQFF. CDR3 sequence (DNA): TGCGCCAGCGGGACGAGGGCGGGGTATGAGCAGTTCTTC.

V usage is TRBV27 and J usage is TRBJ1-1, with D uncertain. V was trimmed by 3 bases and J by 0 bases, leaving 8 bases between them. Germline V gives CDR1 MNHEY, CDR2 SMNVEV (reference sequence). The CDR3 sequence is 14 residues long. CDR3 sequence: CASSLGLMNTEAFF. Written as DNA, the CDR3 is TGTGCCAGCAGTTTGGGCTTAATGAACACTGAAGCTTTCTTT.

The chain has TRBV13 and TRBJ2-7; D not certain. The V gene lost 0 bases and the J gene lost 2 bases, with 11 bases spanning the gap. In germline, CDR1 is PRHDT, CDR2 FYEKMQ (reference sequence). This CDR3 has 15 residues. The CDR3 DNA follows: TGTGCCAGCAGCTTAGGTCGAGGACCGACCTACGAGCAGTACTTC. It specifies CASSLGRGPTYEQYF.

The chain combines TRBV29-1 with TRBJ2-2, with 13 bases matching TRBD2. Germline V gene sequence: CDR1 SQVTM, CDR2 ANQGSEA. The CDR3 length is 14 residues. V shed 8 bases, J shed 6 bases, and the junction held 6 bases outside the gene matches. The CDR3 sequence is CSTLTSGGPGELFF. The CDR3 DNA follows: TGCAGCACCCTGACTAGCGGGGGGCCCGGGGAGCTGTTTTTT.

The J gene is TRBJ2-7, the V gene TRBV27, with TRBD2 as a possible D gene (6 bases). Germline-derived CDR1 and CDR2 are MNHEY and SMNVEV (reference sequence). Trimming left V 2 bases short and J 0 bases short, with 11 bases between. The CDR3 has 15 residues. DNA for the CDR3: TGTGCCAGCAGTTTACGGGGGACTGACTCCTACGAGCAGTACTTC. It translates to CASSLRGTDSYEQYF.

This chain links TRBV6-6 with TRBJ2-1; D is perhaps TRBD2 (5 bases). Germline V CDR1 and CDR2: MNHNY, SVGAGI (reference sequence). This CDR3 comprises 13 residues. Deletions cut 3 bases from V and 9 bases from J, with 12 bases between. CDR3 bases: TGTGCCAGCAGTTATTCAACGAGCGGTGAGCAGTTCTTC. The encoded protein is CASSYSTSGEQFF.

The V gene is TRBV19, the J gene TRBJ2-2; D gene uncertain. The CDR3 is made up of 11 amino acids. Germline loops: CDR1 LNHDA, CDR2 SQIVND (reference sequence). V lost 6 bases and J lost 6, with 5 bases in between. The CDR3 DNA reads as TGTGCCAGTAGGTGGTCCGGGGAGCTGTTTTTT. Its protein product is CASRWSGELFF.

V gene TRBV7-2 combines with J gene TRBJ1-4; D is perhaps TRBD1 (6 bases). V gave up 1 base and J gave up 8 bases, with 11 bases separating them. This CDR3 contains 14 residues. The germline V gene has CDR1 SGHTA and CDR2 FQGNSA. The CDR3 here is CASSLGGGNEKLFF. The CDR3 region has the DNA TGTGCCAGCAGCTTAGGAGGGGGTAACGAAAAACTGTTTTTT.

CDR3 sequence: CASSHGQGASMNTEAFF. CDR3 bases: TGCGCCAGCAGCCATGGACAGGGCGCCTCAATGAACACTGAAGCTTTCTTT. The chain joins TRBV5-1 to TRBJ1-1; 8 bases line up with TRBD1. CDR1 and CDR2 (germline): SGHRS, YFSETQ. The CDR3 is 17 amino acids. J gave up 0 bases and V 4 bases, and 11 bases lay outside the gene matches. Full variable domain (remainder filled in from reference TRBV5-1 and TRBJ1-1): KAGVTQTPRYLIKTRGQQVTLSCSPISGHRSVSWYQQTPGQGLQFLFEYFSETQRNKGNFPGRFSGRQFSNSRSEMNVSTLELGDSALYLCASSHGQGASMNTEAFFGQGTRLTVV.

This clone was counted once. This chain connects TRBV29-1 to TRBJ1-2; D remains unclear. From germline, CDR1 is SQVTM and CDR2 ANQGSEA. Trimming removed 5 bases from V and 8 bases from J, with 12 bases in between. CDR3 length: 11 residues. The CDR3 DNA is TGCAGCGTTCTTGGGGAATCAGGCTACACCTTC. This codes for CSVLGESGYTF.

A single count supports this clone. CDR3 protein: CASSQVVDTQYF. In DNA, the CDR3 is TGTGCCAGCAGCCAAGTAGTGGATACGCAGTATTTT. The rearrangement uses TRBV13 and TRBJ2-3; D not certain. Germline CDR1 PRHDT, CDR2 FYEKMQ (reference sequence). V lost 5 bases and J lost 6, with 9 bases in between. The CDR3 sequence is 12 residues long. The full variable domain, in which reference TRBV13 and TRBJ2-3 provide the parts outside the CDR3, is AAGVIQSPRHLIKEKRETATLKCYPIPRHDTVYWYQQGPGQDPQFLISFYEKMQSDKGSIPDRFSAQQFSDYHSELNMSSLELGDSALYFCASSQVVDTQYFGPGTRLTVL.

The genes are TRBV19 and TRBJ1-1, with 7 nucleotides matching TRBD1. Germline V gene sequence: CDR1 LNHDA, CDR2 SQIVND (reference sequence). The CDR3 spans 14 residues. The J segment lost 0 bases and the V segment lost 5 bases, leaving 3 bases of the junction unmatched. CDR3 protein: CASSAGQLNTEAFF. CDR3 in DNA: TGTGCCAGTAGTGCGGGACAGCTGAACACTGAAGCTTTCTTT.

In this sample, this clone turned up once. This sample includes further DNA sequences coding for the same CDR3. The gene calls are TRBV11-2 and TRBJ2-5, with 11 bases identical to TRBD2. Germline loops: CDR1 SGHAT, CDR2 FQNNGV. This CDR3 contains 17 residues. Trimming removed 0 bases from V and 5 bases from J; junction bases left unmatched: 8. In DNA form, the CDR3 reads TGTGCCAGCAGCTTAGACGATAGCGGGAGGGGTGCGGAGACCCAGTACTTC. Protein product: CASSLDDSGRGAETQYF.

The V gene is TRBV7-9, the J gene TRBJ1-5; D perhaps matches TRBD1 (6 bases). The V gene's germline CDR1 is SEHNR and CDR2 FQNEAQ (reference sequence). The length of the CDR3 is 16 residues. Between the trimmed V and J ends, which lost 3 bases and 5 bases, there was a span of 17 bases. The CDR3 DNA follows: TGTGCCAGCAGCTTTAGTTATTCGGGGGCCGATCAGCCCCAGCATTTT. It yields the protein CASSFSYSGADQPQHF.

This clone has a single count. The V gene is TRBV4-2, the J gene TRBJ1-2; D is possibly TRBD1 (5 bases). V dropped 0 bases and J dropped 8 bases, with 7 bases sitting between them. The CDR3 is made up of 12 amino acids. The V gene's germline CDR1 is LGHNA and CDR2 YNFKEQ. The CDR3, as DNA: TGTGCCAGCAGCCAAGAAACAGGCGGCTACACCTTC. Translated: CASSQETGGYTF.

The chain links TRBV28 to TRBJ1-1; 8 bases are a match to TRBD1. The V gene's germline CDR1 is MDHEN and CDR2 SYDVKM. The CDR3 runs to 20 residues. J was trimmed by 5 bases and V by 4 bases; bases with no gene match: 24. The CDR3 region is CASSSITRQGRGVDGTEAFF. CDR3 DNA sequence: TGTGCCAGCAGTTCGATAACCAGACAGGGGCGCGGAGTCGATGGGACTGAAGCTTTCTTT.

The chain links TRBV2 to TRBJ2-7; TRBD1 matches at 7 bases. CDR1 SNHLY and CDR2 FYNNEI come from the germline V gene. Trimming took 6 bases from V and 0 from J; bases not matched to a gene: 2. The CDR3 is 13 residues long. The CDR3 is CASRGQPSYEQYF. Here the CDR3 DNA reads TGTGCCAGCAGGGGACAGCCCTCCTACGAGCAGTACTTC.

This clone turned up a few times. The CDR3 here is CASSGSNTEAFF. In DNA, the CDR3 is TGTGCCAGCAGCGGTAGTAACACTGAAGCTTTCTTT. The rearrangement uses TRBV5-4 and TRBJ1-1, with D unclear. The CDR3 loop spans 12 amino acids. Trimming left V 4 bases short and J 2 bases short, with 6 bases between. Germline values: CDR1 SGHNT, CDR2 YYREEE (reference sequence).

There are a few counts of this clone. The chain carries TRBV4-3 and TRBJ2-5; weak D call: TRBD1 (7 bases). The length of the CDR3 is 15 residues. Germline loops: CDR1 LGHNA, CDR2 YSLEER. V was shortened by 0 bases and J by 4 bases, with 12 bases between the two germline ends. The CDR3 region has the DNA TGCGCCAGCAGCCAAGATCAGGGGGGTGGAGAGACCCAGTACTTC. Residues: CASSQDQGGGETQYF.

The genes are TRBV4-1 and TRBJ2-7; 7 nucleotides align to TRBD1. Germline trimming cut 1 base from V and 6 bases from J; bases unmatched to any gene: 9. The CDR3 has 15 residues. The germline gives CDR1 MGHRA, CDR2 YSYEKL. The CDR3, as DNA: TGCGCCAGCAGCCAAGTATCAGGGGGTCCTATCGAGCAGTACTTC. Amino acid sequence: CASSQVSGGPIEQYF.

This clone was found once. The rearrangement links TRBV9 to TRBJ1-1, with a tentative D call TRBD1 (6 bases). Germline values: CDR1 SGDLS, CDR2 YYNGEE. Deletions cut 1 base from V and 1 base from J, with 11 bases between. The CDR3 loop spans 15 amino acids. The CDR3 sequence is CASSVLGQPNTEAFF. DNA of the CDR3: TGTGCCAGCAGCGTATTAGGACAGCCGAACACTGAAGCTTTCTTT.

As to this clone: One end of the junction fails to match germline, which may point to a read error. The CDR3 DNA reads TGTGCTAGCAGCTTCCGGGGGGGGAAAGAGCAGTTCTTC. Amino acids: CASSFRGGKEQFF. The rearrangement links TRBV7-7 to TRBJ2-1, with 8 bases fitting TRBD2. Germline V gene lookup returns CDR1 SSHAT and CDR2 FNYEAQ (reference sequence). This CDR3 has 13 residues.

This clone appeared once. The rearrangement links TRBV6-2 or TRBV6-3 to TRBJ2-7; the D gene is possibly TRBD2 (6 bases). Trimming stripped 2 bases from V and 5 bases from J, with 19 bases between. The CDR3 length is 16 residues. Germline V gene data show CDR1 as MNHEY and CDR2 as SVGEGT. The CDR3 DNA follows: TGTGCCAGCAGTTACCATCGGGACGGGAGATACCACGAGCAGTACTTC. This encodes CASSYHRDGRYHEQYF.

The chain joins TRBV19 to TRBJ1-1; no clear D gene. Trimming cost V 6 bases and J 0 bases, with 14 bases left between them. The germline gives CDR1 LNHDA, CDR2 SQIVND (reference sequence). CDR3 length equals 15 residues. Written as DNA, the CDR3 is TGTGCCAGTAGCCCCTTGGAGCGGCTGAACACTGAAGCTTTCTTT. Translated, it gives CASSPLERLNTEAFF.